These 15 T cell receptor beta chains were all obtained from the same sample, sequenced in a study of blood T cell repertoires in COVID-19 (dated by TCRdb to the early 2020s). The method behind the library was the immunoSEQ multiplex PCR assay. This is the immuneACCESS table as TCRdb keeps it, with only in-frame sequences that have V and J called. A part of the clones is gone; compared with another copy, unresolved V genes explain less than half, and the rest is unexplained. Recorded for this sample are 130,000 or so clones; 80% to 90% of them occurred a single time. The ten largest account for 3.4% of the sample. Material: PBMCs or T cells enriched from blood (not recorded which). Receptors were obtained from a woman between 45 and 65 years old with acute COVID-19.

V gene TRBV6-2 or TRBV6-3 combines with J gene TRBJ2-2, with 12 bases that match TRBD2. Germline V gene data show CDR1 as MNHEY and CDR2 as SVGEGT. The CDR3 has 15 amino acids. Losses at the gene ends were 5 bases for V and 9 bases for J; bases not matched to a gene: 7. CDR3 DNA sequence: TGTGCCAGCAGTCCCGGGACTAGCGGGTCGAGGGAGCTGTTTTTT. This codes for CASSPGTSGSRELFF.

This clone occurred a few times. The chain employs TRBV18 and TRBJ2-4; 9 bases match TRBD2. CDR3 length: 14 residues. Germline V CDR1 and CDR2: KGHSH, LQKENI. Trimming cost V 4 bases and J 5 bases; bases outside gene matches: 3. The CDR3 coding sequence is TGTGCCAGCTCACAGACTAGCGGTGAAAACATTCAGTACTTC. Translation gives CASSQTSGENIQYF.

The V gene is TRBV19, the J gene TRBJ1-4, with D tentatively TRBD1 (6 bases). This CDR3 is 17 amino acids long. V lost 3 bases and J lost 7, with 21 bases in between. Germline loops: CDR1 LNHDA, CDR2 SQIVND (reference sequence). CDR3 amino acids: CASSILQGTPTREKLFF. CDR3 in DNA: TGTGCCAGTAGTATCTTACAAGGGACACCTACACGTGAAAAACTGTTTTTT.

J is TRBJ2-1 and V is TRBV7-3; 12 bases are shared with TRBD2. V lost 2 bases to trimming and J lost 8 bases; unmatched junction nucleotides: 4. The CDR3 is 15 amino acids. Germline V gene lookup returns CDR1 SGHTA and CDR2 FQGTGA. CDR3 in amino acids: CASSLGTSGHYEQFF. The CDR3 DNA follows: TGTGCCAGCAGCTTAGGGACTAGCGGGCACTATGAGCAGTTCTTC.

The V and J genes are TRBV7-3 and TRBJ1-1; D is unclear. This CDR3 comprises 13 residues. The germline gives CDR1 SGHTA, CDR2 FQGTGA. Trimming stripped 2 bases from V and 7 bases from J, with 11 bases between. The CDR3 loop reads CASSLGRGNEAFF. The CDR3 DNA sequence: TGTGCCAGCAGCTTAGGTCGGGGTAATGAAGCTTTCTTT.

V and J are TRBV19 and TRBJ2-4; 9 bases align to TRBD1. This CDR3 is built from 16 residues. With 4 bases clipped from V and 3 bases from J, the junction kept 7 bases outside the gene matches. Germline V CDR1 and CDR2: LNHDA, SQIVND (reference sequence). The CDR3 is CASSRRTGESKNIQYF. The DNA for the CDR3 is TGTGCCAGTAGTAGGAGGACAGGGGAGAGCAAAAACATTCAGTACTTC.

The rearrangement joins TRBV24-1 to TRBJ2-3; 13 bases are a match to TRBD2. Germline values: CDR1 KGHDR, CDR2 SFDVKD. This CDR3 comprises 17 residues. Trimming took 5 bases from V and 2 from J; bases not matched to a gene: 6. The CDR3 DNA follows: TGTGCCACCAGTGGGCAAGGACTAGCGGGGGACACAGATACGCAGTATTTT. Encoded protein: CATSGQGLAGDTDTQYF.

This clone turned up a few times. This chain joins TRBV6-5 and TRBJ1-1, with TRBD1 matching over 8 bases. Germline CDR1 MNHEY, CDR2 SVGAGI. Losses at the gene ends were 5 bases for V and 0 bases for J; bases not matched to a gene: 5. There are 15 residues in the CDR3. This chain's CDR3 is CASSRRGQVNTEAFF. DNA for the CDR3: TGTGCCAGCAGTCGGCGGGGACAGGTGAACACTGAAGCTTTCTTT.

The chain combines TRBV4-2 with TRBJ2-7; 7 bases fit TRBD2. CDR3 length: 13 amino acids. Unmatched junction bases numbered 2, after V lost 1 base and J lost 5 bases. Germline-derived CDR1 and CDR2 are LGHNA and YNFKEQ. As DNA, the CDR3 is TGTGCCAGCAGCCAAGTGGCGGGGGACGAGCAGTACTTC. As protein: CASSQVAGDEQYF.

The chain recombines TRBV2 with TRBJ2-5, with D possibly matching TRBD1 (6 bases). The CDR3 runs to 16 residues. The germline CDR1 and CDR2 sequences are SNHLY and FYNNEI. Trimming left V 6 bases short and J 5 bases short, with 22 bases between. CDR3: CASSALGAGTRETQYF. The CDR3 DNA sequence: TGTGCCAGCAGCGCCCTGGGGGCAGGGACGCGGGAGACCCAGTACTTC.

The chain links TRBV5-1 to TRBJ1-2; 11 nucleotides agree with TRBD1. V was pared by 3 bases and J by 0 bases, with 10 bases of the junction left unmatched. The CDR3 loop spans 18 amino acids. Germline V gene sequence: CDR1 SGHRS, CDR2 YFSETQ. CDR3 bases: TGCGCCAGCAGCTCCGATCGGGACAGGGGGGCCTCTAACTATGGCTACACCTTC. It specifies CASSSDRDRGASNYGYTF.

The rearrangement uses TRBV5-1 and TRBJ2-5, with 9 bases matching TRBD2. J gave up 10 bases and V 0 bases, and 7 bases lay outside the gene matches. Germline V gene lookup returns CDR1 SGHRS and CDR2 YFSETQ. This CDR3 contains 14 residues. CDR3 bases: TGCGCCAGCAGCTTGGCCCCATCTAGCGGGATCCAGTACTTC. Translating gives CASSLAPSSGIQYF.

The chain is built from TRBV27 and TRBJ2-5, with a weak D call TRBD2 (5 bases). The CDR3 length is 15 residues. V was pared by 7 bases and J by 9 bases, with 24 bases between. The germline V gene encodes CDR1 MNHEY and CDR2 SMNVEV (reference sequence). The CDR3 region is CASTKFPLDGAAQYF. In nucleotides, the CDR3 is TGTGCCAGCACCAAATTCCCGCTGGATGGAGCGGCCCAGTACTTC.

The CDR3 spells CASSPSEAGVYTGELFF. The CDR3 DNA reads as TGTGCCAGCTCACCCTCGGAAGCGGGAGTTTACACCGGGGAGCTGTTTTTT. The V and J genes are TRBV18 and TRBJ2-2, with 8 bases matching TRBD2. The junction had 9 bases not matched to a gene; V was cut back by 3 bases and J by 3 bases. Germline V gives CDR1 KGHSH, CDR2 LQKENI. The CDR3 is 17 amino acids.

The chain's CDR3 is CASVFGRWNTEAFF. CDR3 bases: TGTGCCAGCGTTTTCGGTCGGTGGAACACTGAAGCTTTCTTT. The chain couples TRBV6-5 to TRBJ1-1; no firm D call. Germline V CDR1 and CDR2: MNHEY, SVGAGI. The CDR3 contains 14 residues. V was cut by 8 bases and J by 1 base, with 14 bases left in between.